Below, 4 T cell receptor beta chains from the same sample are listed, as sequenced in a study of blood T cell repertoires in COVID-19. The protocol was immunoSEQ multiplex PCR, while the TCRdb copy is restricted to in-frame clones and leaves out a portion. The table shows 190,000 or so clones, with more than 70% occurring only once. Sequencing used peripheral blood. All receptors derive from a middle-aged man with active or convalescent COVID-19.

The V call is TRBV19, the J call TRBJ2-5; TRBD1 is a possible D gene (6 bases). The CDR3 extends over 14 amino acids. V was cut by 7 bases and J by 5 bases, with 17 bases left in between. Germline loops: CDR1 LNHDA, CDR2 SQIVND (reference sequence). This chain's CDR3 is CASTSTGSRETQYF. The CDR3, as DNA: TGTGCCAGTACCAGTACAGGGAGTCGGGAGACCCAGTACTTC.

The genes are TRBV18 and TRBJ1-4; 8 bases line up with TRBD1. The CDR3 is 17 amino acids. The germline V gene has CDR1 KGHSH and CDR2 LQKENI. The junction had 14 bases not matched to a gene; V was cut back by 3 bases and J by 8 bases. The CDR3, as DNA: TGTGCCAGCTCACCCGGACAGGGAGCGGTGGCCGCCGAAAAACTGTTTTTT. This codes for CASSPGQGAVAAEKLFF.

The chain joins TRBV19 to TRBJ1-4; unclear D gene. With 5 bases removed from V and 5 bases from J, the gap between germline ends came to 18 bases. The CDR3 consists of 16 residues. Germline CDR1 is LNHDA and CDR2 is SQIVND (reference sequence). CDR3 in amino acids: CASSRGGGIFNEKLFF. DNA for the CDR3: TGTGCCAGTAGTCGAGGCGGCGGGATTTTCAATGAAAAACTGTTTTTT.

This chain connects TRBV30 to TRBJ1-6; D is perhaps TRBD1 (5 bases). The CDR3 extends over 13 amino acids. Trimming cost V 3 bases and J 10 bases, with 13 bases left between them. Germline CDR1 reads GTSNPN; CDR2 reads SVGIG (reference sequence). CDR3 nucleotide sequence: TGTGCCTGGAGCGGGGGGGGGACCTCACCCCTCCACTTT. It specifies CAWSGGGTSPLHF. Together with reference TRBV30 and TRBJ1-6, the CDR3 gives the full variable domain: SQTIHQWPATLVQPVGSPLSLECTVEGTSNPNLYWYRQAAGRGLQLLFYSVGIGQISSEVPQNLSASRPQDRQFILSSKKLLLSDSGFYLCAWSGGGTSPLHFGNGTRLTVT.